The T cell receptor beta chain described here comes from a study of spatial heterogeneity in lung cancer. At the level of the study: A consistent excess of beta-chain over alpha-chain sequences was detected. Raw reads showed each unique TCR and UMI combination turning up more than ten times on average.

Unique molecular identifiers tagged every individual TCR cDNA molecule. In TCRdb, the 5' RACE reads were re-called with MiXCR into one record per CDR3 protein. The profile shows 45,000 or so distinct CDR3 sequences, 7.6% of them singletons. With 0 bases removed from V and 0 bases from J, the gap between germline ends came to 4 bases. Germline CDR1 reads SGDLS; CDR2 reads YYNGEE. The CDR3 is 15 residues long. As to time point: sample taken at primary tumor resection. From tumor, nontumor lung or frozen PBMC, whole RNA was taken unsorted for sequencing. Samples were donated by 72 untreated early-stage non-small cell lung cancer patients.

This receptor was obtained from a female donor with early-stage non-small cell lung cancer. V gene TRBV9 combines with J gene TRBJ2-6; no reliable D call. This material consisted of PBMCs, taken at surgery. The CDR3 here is CASSVAVSGANVLTF. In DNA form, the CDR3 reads TGTGCCAGCAGCGTAGCGGTCTCTGGGGCCAACGTCCTGACTTTC.